This TCR beta chain is drawn from a study of cytomegalovirus exposure and HLA in healthy donors. Findings and caveats of the study: Indistinguishable V segments, including TRBV6-2 and TRBV6-3, were excluded. Accounts indicate the classifier identified cytomegalovirus status with strong specificity and sensitivity.

The PCR ran on 60 Vbeta and 13 Jbeta primers. In the original analysis: In a later analysis, around 10 million of around 75 million unique beta chains occurred in at least two donors. Assay used: immunoSEQ multiplex PCR; TCRdb lists only in-frame clones, some missing. V and J calls and clone size follow that table, whereas D and trimming were derived from the DNA. The sample has 200,000 or so clones; roughly 83% are singletons. The V end was cut by 0 bases, the J end by 0 bases, with 21 bases between. The CDR3 is made up of 19 amino acids. Germline CDR1 reads MGHRA; CDR2 reads YSYEKL. Donors were ostensibly healthy at sampling, although undocumented immune exposures were probable. Comments on this clone: The target antigen is unknown.

Sequencing was performed on PBMCs. The chain links TRBV4-1 to TRBJ2-7; D may be TRBD2 (6 bases). The sequence came from a boy aged 5 to 17 in good health and CMV-seronegative. CDR3 bases: TGCGCCAGCAGCCAAGAGTACCCCTACGGCGGGGAAAGCTCCTACGAGCAGTACTTC. This sequence encodes CASSQEYPYGGESSYEQYF.